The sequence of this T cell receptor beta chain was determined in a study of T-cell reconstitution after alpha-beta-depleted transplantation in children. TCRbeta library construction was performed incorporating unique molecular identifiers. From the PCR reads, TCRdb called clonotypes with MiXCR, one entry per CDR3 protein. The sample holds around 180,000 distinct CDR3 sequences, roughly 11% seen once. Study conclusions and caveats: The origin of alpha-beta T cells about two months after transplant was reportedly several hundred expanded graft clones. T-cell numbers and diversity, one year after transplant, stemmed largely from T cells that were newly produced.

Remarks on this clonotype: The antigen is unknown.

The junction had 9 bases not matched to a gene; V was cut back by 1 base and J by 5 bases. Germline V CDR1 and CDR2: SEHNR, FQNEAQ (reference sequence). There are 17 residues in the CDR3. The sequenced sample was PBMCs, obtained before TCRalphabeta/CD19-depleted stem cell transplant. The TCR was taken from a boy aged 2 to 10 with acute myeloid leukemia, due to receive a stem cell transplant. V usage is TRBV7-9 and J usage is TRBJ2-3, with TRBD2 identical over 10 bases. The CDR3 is CASSLGPSGSRGDTQYF. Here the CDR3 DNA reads TGTGCCAGCAGCTTAGGGCCTAGCGGGAGCCGCGGAGATACGCAGTATTTT. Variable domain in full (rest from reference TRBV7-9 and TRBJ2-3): DTGVSQNPRHKITKRGQNVTFRCDPISEHNRLYWYRQTLGQGPEFLTYFQNEAQLEKSRLLSDRFSAERPKGSFSTLEIQRTEQGDSAMYLCASSLGPSGSRGDTQYFGPGTRLTVL.